This T cell receptor (beta chain) came from a study of T cells in localized non-small cell lung cancer. Trimming took off 5 bases at V and 5 bases at J, with 19 bases between the two ends. This CDR3 is 16 amino acids long. Germline-derived CDR1 and CDR2 are SGHNT and YENEEA. Relative to its sample, this clone is medium-sized (0.01 to 0.1%). The antigen is unknown. The repertoire was sequenced with immunoSEQ multiplex PCR; TCRdb's copy has only in-frame clones and lacks some. The sample has 3,000 or so clones; about 25% are singletons. General observations from the study: Researchers found a median approximately 60 of the top 100 tumor clones in adjacent lung. An association was observed between higher blood T cell density and longer overall survival. Adjacent uninvolved lung tissue had the highest T cell clonality, exceeding tumor.

This clonotype was obtained from a man between 40 and 70 years old with stage III squamous cell lung carcinoma. The chain is built from TRBV11-3 and TRBJ2-1, with a weak D call TRBD1 (7 bases). The material was normal lung tissue next to the tumor, obtained before any cancer treatment. The CDR3 DNA reads TGTGCCAGCAGCCAAATTATCAGGGGGGCCCACAATGAGCAGTTCTTC. This codes for CASSQIIRGAHNEQFF.